This is a list of T cell receptor beta chains from one sample in a study of OX40 agonist ivuxolimab in advanced cancers. Method: immunoSEQ multiplex PCR; TCRdb's copy keeps in-frame clones and lacks some. The sample has approximately 49,000 clones, about 81% seen once. Material: CD4+ or CD8+ T cells sorted from blood, obtained in a trial of the OX40 agonist ivuxolimab. The source of these receptors is an adult with an advanced solid tumor such as melanoma, head and neck, liver or kidney cancer. CDR3s include the opening cysteine and the closing phenylalanine or tryptophan.

v_gene: TRBV18; j_gene: TRBJ2-1; len: 17; CDR3aa: CASSPSQPGQVNNEQFF
v_gene: TRBV11-3; j_gene: TRBJ2-1; len: 13; CDR3aa: CASSLNKLNEQFF
v_gene: TRBV28; j_gene: TRBJ2-5; len: 14; CDR3aa: CASRLGLGTETQYF
v_gene: TRBV7-9; j_gene: TRBJ2-1; len: 15; CDR3aa: CASSPGRSSYNEQFF
v_gene: TRBV7-9; j_gene: TRBJ1-1; len: 16; CDR3aa: CASSLFQGIRNTEAFF
v_gene: TRBV11-2; j_gene: TRBJ2-7; len: 14; CDR3aa: CASSLGQISYEQYF
v_gene: TRBV5-5; j_gene: TRBJ2-3; len: 14; CDR3aa: CASSLTGSTDTQYF
v_gene: TRBV28; j_gene: TRBJ1-5; len: 14; CDR3aa: CASSFRPGSQPQHF
v_gene: TRBV18; j_gene: TRBJ2-7; len: 14; CDR3aa: CASSPNQRGGEQYF
v_gene: TRBV18; j_gene: TRBJ2-2; len: 14; CDR3aa: CASSPTSGTGELFF
v_gene: TRBV7-8; j_gene: TRBJ2-2; len: 15; CDR3aa: CASSLASGDTGELFF
v_gene: TRBV5-1; j_gene: TRBJ2-1; len: 16; CDR3aa: CASLPSGGSSYNEQFF
v_gene: TRBV28; j_gene: TRBJ1-2; len: 15; CDR3aa: CASSFASSGNYGYTF
v_gene: TRBV18; j_gene: TRBJ2-7; len: 16; CDR3aa: CASSLTPGTETYEQYF
v_gene: TRBV6-1; j_gene: TRBJ2-3; len: 12; CDR3aa: CASSVFTDTQYF
v_gene: TRBV14; j_gene: TRBJ2-1; len: 13; CDR3aa: CASSQVGGDEQFF
v_gene: TRBV27; j_gene: TRBJ2-6; len: 15; CDR3aa: CASSLQSSGANVLTF
v_gene: TRBV2; j_gene: TRBJ1-1; len: 14; CDR3aa: CASSVTQGGTEAFF
v_gene: TRBV7-2; j_gene: TRBJ2-1; len: 15; CDR3aa: CASSFWESSYNEQFF
v_gene: TRBV2; j_gene: TRBJ2-1; len: 13; CDR3aa: CASTSGRESEQFF
v_gene: TRBV6-1; j_gene: TRBJ1-2; len: 12; CDR3aa: CASSETVYGYTF
v_gene: TRBV5-1; j_gene: TRBJ2-2; len: 16; CDR3aa: CASSLEQGANTGELFF
v_gene: TRBV6-1; j_gene: TRBJ1-5; len: 14; CDR3aa: CASSEGMGRGPQHF
v_gene: TRBV6-5; j_gene: NA; len: 15; CDR3aa: CASSQGGESSYEQYF
v_gene: TRBV27; j_gene: TRBJ2-2; len: 15; CDR3aa: CASSLARAYTGELFF
v_gene: TRBV4-3; j_gene: TRBJ1-2; len: 16; CDR3aa: CASSQISGGGRYGYTF
v_gene: TRBV13; j_gene: TRBJ2-1; len: 16; CDR3aa: CASSFGVGGSYNEQFF
v_gene: TRBV15; j_gene: TRBJ2-1; len: 13; CDR3aa: CATSRDLVNEQFF
v_gene: TRBV5-1; j_gene: TRBJ2-4; len: 13; CDR3aa: CASTLTEGDIQYF
v_gene: TRBV6-5; j_gene: TRBJ2-3; len: 11; CDR3aa: CASGLKGTQYF
v_gene: TRBV15; j_gene: TRBJ2-1; len: 12; CDR3aa: CATSPPSLAQFF
v_gene: TRBV11-2; j_gene: TRBJ2-1; len: 15; CDR3aa: CASSARTSGRDEQFF
v_gene: TRBV6-5; j_gene: TRBJ2-2; len: 15; CDR3aa: CASRQPGQGAGELFF
v_gene: TRBV2; j_gene: TRBJ2-7; len: 15; CDR3aa: CASSVSGRGEYEQYF
v_gene: TRBV7-3; j_gene: TRBJ2-3; len: 15; CDR3aa: CASSLRLAGVDTQYF
v_gene: TRBV7-2; j_gene: TRBJ2-1; len: 15; CDR3aa: CASSSSQSSYNEQFF
v_gene: TRBV23-1; j_gene: TRBJ2-7; len: 12; CDR3aa: CASKGVAYEQYF
v_gene: TRBV4-1; j_gene: TRBJ1-5; len: 17; CDR3aa: CASSQGTGQSNNQPQHF
v_gene: TRBV5-1; j_gene: TRBJ1-1; len: 16; CDR3aa: CASSLILGRDSPEAFF
v_gene: TRBV19; j_gene: TRBJ2-5; len: 18; CDR3aa: CASSIPYRGRAREETQYF
v_gene: TRBV30; j_gene: TRBJ1-6; len: 17; CDR3aa: CAWSTLTGRSYNSPLHF
v_gene: TRBV19; j_gene: TRBJ2-1; len: 16; CDR3aa: CASSKTSGQSGDEQFF
v_gene: TRBV6-1; j_gene: TRBJ2-1; len: 14; CDR3aa: CASSELGQGASQFF
v_gene: TRBV19; j_gene: TRBJ1-4; len: 13; CDR3aa: CASSSAVAEKLFF
v_gene: TRBV5-1; j_gene: TRBJ2-1; len: 14; CDR3aa: CASKREGARQEQFF
v_gene: TRBV7-9; j_gene: TRBJ1-5; len: 12; CDR3aa: CASSTDVQPQHF
v_gene: TRBV19; j_gene: TRBJ1-2; len: 12; CDR3aa: CASSGGQRGYTF
v_gene: TRBV7-6; j_gene: TRBJ2-3; len: 17; CDR3aa: CASSRAGLAGLTDTQYF
v_gene: TRBV28; j_gene: TRBJ2-7; len: 15; CDR3aa: CASSSLLGGGYEQYF
v_gene: TRBV7-9; j_gene: TRBJ1-6; len: 15; CDR3aa: CASSLGTTGGSPLHF
v_gene: TRBV11-2; j_gene: TRBJ2-7; len: 16; CDR3aa: CASSSSRLAGGHEQYF
v_gene: TRBV4-3; j_gene: TRBJ2-3; len: 15; CDR3aa: CASSLGQAPTDTQYF
v_gene: TRBV4-1; j_gene: TRBJ2-4; len: 16; CDR3aa: CASSPLPTGAKNIQYF